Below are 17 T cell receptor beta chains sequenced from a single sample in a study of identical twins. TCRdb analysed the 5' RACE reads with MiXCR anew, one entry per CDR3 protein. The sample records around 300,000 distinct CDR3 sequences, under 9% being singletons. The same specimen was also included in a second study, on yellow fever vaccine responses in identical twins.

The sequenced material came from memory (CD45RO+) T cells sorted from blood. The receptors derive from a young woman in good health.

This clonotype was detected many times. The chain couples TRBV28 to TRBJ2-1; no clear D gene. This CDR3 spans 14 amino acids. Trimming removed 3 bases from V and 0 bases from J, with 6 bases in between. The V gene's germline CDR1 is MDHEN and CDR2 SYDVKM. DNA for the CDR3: TGTGCCAGCAGTTTCACCCCCTCCTACAATGAGCAGTTCTTC. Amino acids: CASSFTPSYNEQFF. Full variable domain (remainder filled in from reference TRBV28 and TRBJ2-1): DVKVTQSSRYLVKRTGEKVFLECVQDMDHENMFWYRQDPGLGLRLIYFSYDVKMKEKGDIPEGYSVSREKKERFSLILESASTNQTSMYLCASSFTPSYNEQFFGPGTRLTVL.

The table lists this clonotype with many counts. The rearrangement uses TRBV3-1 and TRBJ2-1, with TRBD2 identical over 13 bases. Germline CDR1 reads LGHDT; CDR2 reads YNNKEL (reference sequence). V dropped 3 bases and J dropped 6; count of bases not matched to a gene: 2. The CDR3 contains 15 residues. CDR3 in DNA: TGTGCCAGCAGCCAGGGACTAGCGGGAAGCAATGAGCAGTTCTTC. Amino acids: CASSQGLAGSNEQFF.

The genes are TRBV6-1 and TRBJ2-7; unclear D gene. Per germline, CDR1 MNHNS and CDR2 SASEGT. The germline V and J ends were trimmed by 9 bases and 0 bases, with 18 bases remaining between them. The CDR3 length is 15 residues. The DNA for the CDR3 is TGTGCCAGTAACCTTCTGGGGTCAAGCTCCTACGAGCAGTACGTC. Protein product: CASNLLGSSSYEQYV.

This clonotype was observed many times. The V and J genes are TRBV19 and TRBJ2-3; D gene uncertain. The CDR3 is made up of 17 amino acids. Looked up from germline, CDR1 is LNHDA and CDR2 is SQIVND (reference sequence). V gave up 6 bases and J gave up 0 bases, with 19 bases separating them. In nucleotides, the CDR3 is TGTGCCAGTAGGGACCGGCTAGACCCACTTAGCACAGATACGCAGTATTTT. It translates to CASRDRLDPLSTDTQYF. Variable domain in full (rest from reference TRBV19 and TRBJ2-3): DGGITQSPKYLFRKEGQNVTLSCEQNLNHDAMYWYRQDPGQGLRLIYYSQIVNDFQKGDIAEGYSVSREKKESFPLTVTSAQKNPTAFYLCASRDRLDPLSTDTQYFGPGTRLTVL.

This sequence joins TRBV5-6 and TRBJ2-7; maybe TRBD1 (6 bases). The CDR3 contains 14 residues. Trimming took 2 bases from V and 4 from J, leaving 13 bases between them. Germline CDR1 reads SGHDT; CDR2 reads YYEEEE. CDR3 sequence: CASSFYDRPYEQYV. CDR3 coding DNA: TGTGCCAGCAGCTTCTACGACAGGCCGTACGAGCAGTACGTC.

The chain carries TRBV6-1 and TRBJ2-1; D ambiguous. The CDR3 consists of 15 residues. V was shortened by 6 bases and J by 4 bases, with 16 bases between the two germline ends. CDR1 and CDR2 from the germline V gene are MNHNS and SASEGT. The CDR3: CASRPIVTSYNEQFF. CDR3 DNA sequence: TGTGCCAGCAGGCCCATCGTCACATCTTACAATGAGCAGTTCTTC.

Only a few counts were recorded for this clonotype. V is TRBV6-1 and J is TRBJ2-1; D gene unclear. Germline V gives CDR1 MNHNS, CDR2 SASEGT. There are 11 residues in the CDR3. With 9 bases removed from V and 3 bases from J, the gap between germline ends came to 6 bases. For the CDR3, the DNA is TGTGCCAGTGATTTCTACAATGAGCAGTTCTTC. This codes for CASDFYNEQFF.

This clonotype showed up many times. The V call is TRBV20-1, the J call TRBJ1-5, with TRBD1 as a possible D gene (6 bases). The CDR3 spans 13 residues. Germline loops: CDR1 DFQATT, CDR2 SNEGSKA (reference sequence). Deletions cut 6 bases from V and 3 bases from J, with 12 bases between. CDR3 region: CSATTGTNQPQHF. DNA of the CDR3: TGCAGTGCCACGACAGGCACCAATCAGCCCCAGCATTTT.

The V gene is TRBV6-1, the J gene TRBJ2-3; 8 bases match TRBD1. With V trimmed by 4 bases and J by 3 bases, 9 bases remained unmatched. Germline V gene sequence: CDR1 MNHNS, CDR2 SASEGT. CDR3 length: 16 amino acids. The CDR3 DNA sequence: TGTGCCAGCAGTGGACCGGACAGGGAGTTGACAGATACGCAGTATTTT. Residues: CASSGPDRELTDTQYF.

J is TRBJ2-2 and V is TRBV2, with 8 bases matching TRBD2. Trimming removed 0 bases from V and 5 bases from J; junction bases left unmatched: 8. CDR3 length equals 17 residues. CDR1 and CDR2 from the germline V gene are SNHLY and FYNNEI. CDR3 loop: CASSEARSGGGTGELFF. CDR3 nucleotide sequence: TGTGCCAGCAGTGAAGCGCGGAGCGGGGGAGGGACCGGGGAGCTGTTTTTT.

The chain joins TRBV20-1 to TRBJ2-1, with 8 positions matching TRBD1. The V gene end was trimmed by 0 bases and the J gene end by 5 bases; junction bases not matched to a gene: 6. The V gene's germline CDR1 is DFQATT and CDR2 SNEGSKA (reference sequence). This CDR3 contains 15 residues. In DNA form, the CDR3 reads TGCAGTGCTAGAGATCCGAAGACAGGGGACAATGAGCAGTTCTTC. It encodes CSARDPKTGDNEQFF.

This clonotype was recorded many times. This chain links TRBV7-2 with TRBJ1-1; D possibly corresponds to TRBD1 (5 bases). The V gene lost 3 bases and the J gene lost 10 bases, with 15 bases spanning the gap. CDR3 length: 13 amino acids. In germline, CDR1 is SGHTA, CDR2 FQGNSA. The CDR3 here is CASSFVQATGAFF. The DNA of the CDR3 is TGTGCCAGCAGCTTCGTACAGGCCACGGGAGCTTTCTTT.

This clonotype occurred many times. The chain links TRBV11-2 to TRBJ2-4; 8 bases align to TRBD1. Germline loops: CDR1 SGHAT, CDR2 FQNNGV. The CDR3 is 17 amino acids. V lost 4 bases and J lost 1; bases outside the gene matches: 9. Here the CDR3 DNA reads TGTGCCAGCAGCTCCAAGTCAGGGGGCACGGCCAAAAACATTCAGTACTTC. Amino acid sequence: CASSSKSGGTAKNIQYF.

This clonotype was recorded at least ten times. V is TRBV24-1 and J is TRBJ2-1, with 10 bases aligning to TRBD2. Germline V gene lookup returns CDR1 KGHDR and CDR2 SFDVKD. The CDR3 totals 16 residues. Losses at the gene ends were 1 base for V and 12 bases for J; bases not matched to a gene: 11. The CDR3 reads CATSDLALAGEKGQFF. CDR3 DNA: TGTGCCACCAGTGATTTAGCGCTAGCGGGAGAAAAGGGGCAGTTCTTC.

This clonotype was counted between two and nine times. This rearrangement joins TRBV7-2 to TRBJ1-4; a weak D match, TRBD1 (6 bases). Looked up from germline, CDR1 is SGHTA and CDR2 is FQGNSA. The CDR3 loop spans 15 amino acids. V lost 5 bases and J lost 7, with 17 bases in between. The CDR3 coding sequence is TGTGCCAGCAGCCCTCGCGCAGGGGAGGGTGAAAAACTGTTTTTT. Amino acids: CASSPRAGEGEKLFF.

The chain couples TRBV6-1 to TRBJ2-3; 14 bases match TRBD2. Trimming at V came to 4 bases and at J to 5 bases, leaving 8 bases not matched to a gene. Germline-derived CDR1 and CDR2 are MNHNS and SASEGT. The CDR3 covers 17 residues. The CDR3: CASSGRTSGGWKDTQYF. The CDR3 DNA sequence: TGTGCCAGCAGTGGGAGGACTAGCGGGGGGTGGAAAGATACGCAGTATTTT.

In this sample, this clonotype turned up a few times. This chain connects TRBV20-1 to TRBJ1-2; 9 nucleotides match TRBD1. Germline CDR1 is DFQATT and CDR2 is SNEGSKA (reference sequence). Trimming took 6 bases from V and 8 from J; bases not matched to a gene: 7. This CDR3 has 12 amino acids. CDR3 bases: TGCAGTGCGCAAACAGGGGGCTGGGGCTACACCTTC. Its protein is CSAQTGGWGYTF.